Below, 2 T cell receptor beta chains from the same sample are listed, as sequenced in a study of identical twins. TCRdb reprocessed the 5' RACE reads with MiXCR, giving one entry per CDR3 protein. The table has about 690,000 distinct CDR3 sequences, 6.1% seen once. Sequenced material: naive T cells sorted from blood. All receptors derive from a young man in good health.

V and J are TRBV7-9 and TRBJ2-3; possibly TRBD1 or TRBD2 for D (5 bases each). The CDR3 contains 16 residues. Germline-derived CDR1 and CDR2 are SEHNR and FQNEAQ (reference sequence). The V and J ends lost 5 bases and 0 bases respectively, with 15 bases between them. CDR3 region: CASSPRGDGSTDTQYF. CDR3 DNA sequence: TGTGCCAGCAGCCCCCGAGGGGACGGGAGCACAGATACGCAGTATTTT. Full variable domain (outside the CDR3, taken from reference TRBV7-9 and TRBJ2-3): DTGVSQNPRHKITKRGQNVTFRCDPISEHNRLYWYRQTLGQGPEFLTYFQNEAQLEKSRLLSDRFSAERPKGSFSTLEIQRTEQGDSAMYLCASSPRGDGSTDTQYFGPGTRLTVL.

This clonotype occurred many times. The genes are TRBV24-1 and TRBJ2-1, with 8 bases identical to TRBD1. Germline CDR1 and CDR2: KGHDR and SFDVKD. The length of the CDR3 is 19 residues. V shed 1 base, J shed 7 bases, and the junction held 17 bases outside the gene matches. The CDR3 protein is CATSDFGAGGDLPVNEQFF. The DNA of the CDR3 is TGTGCCACCAGTGATTTCGGGGCAGGGGGCGACTTGCCGGTTAATGAGCAGTTCTTC.